One and the same sample provided the 17 T cell receptor beta chains below, sequenced in a study of blood T cell repertoires in COVID-19. Clones were sequenced by immunoSEQ multiplex PCR, and TCRdb holds only the in-frame ones, with some missing. The sample lists about 160,000 clones; 70% to 90% were seen once. Sequenced sample: peripheral blood. These receptors were obtained from a man in his sixties with acute or convalescent COVID-19.

The rearrangement links TRBV12-5 to TRBJ1-1, with 12 positions matching TRBD1. The CDR3 has 18 residues. Germline trimming cut 1 base from V and 7 bases from J; bases unmatched to any gene: 13. Germline assignment: CDR1 LGHNT and CDR2 FRNRAP. CDR3 region: CASGLAGTGGAPVDEAFF. CDR3 DNA: TGTGCTAGTGGTTTGGCCGGGACAGGGGGCGCCCCGGTGGATGAAGCTTTCTTT.

J is TRBJ1-2 and V is TRBV6-4; D may be TRBD1 (6 bases). The CDR3 has 16 amino acids. Germline CDR1 reads MRHNA; CDR2 reads SNTAGT. Trimming cost V 3 bases and J 4 bases, with 18 bases left between them. The CDR3 region is CASSDSAEGGPYGYTF. The DNA of the CDR3 is TGTGCCAGCAGTGATTCTGCCGAGGGGGGGCCCTATGGCTACACCTTC.

The chain recombines TRBV6-1 with TRBJ2-1; TRBD2 matches 9 bases. Germline CDR1 is MNHNS and CDR2 is SASEGT. This CDR3 is 17 amino acids long. J was trimmed by 0 bases and V by 4 bases; bases with no gene match: 7. The CDR3 coding sequence is TGTGCCAGCAGTGGAGCGGGGGGTCTTAGCTCCTACAATGAGCAGTTCTTC. Protein product: CASSGAGGLSSYNEQFF.

The CDR3 reads CASSHDRGATGELFF. The CDR3 DNA reads TGTGCCAGCAGCCACGACAGGGGGGCCACCGGGGAGCTGTTTTTT. This chain uses TRBV6-5 with TRBJ2-2; 9 bases are shared with TRBD1. V lost 6 bases and J lost 4; bases outside the gene matches: 6. Looked up from germline, CDR1 is MNHEY and CDR2 is SVGAGI. This CDR3 has 15 residues.

The table lists this clone with a few counts. The CDR3 nucleotides are TGTGCCAGCAGACCCCCAGACCTAGACAGGGCACAAGCTTTCTTT. Its translation is CASRPPDLDRAQAFF. The chain is built from TRBV6-5 and TRBJ1-1, with TRBD1 matching 7 bases. Germline CDR1 and CDR2: MNHEY and SVGAGI. CDR3 length: 15 amino acids. J lost 9 bases, V lost 6 bases, and 16 bases had no gene match.

This rearrangement joins TRBV18 to TRBJ1-1, with unresolved D. Germline loops: CDR1 KGHSH, CDR2 LQKENI. Trimming took off 2 bases at V and 8 bases at J, with 12 bases between the two ends. CDR3 length: 13 amino acids. The CDR3 spells CASSPRRSEEAFF. DNA of the CDR3: TGTGCCAGCTCACCAAGGCGGTCCGAAGAAGCTTTCTTT.

V usage is TRBV24-1 and J usage is TRBJ2-1; 10 bases line up with TRBD1. V gave up 3 bases and J gave up 4 bases; unmatched junction bases: 8. Germline assignment: CDR1 KGHDR and CDR2 SFDVKD. This CDR3 is built from 17 residues. In DNA form, the CDR3 reads TGTGCCACCAGTGATACCTTACCGGGACAGGGGTACAATGAGCAGTTCTTC. This sequence encodes CATSDTLPGQGYNEQFF.

The J gene is TRBJ1-1, the V gene TRBV5-1; 7 bases align to TRBD1. CDR1 and CDR2 (germline): SGHRS, YFSETQ. The CDR3 is 14 amino acids. Unmatched junction bases numbered 8, after V lost 4 bases and J lost 5 bases. Here the CDR3 DNA reads TGCGCCAGCAGCGGAGGGGGCGCGGGGACTGAAGCTTTCTTT. It encodes CASSGGGAGTEAFF.

CDR3 nucleotide sequence: TGTGCCAGCAGCTTAGATACAGGGTTCGTGTCACCCCTCCACTTT. Translated, it gives CASSLDTGFVSPLHF. The rearrangement uses TRBV7-9 and TRBJ1-6; TRBD1 is a possible D gene (6 bases). Trimming removed 1 base from V and 10 bases from J, with 14 bases in between. Per germline, CDR1 SEHNR and CDR2 FQNEAQ (reference sequence). The CDR3 runs 15 residues.

The V call is TRBV5-1, the J call TRBJ1-1, with a tentative D call TRBD1 (6 bases). This CDR3 contains 15 residues. V was trimmed by 4 bases and J by 2 bases, leaving 15 bases between them. Germline assignment: CDR1 SGHRS and CDR2 YFSETQ. CDR3 sequence: CASSLRTEPNTEAFF. The CDR3 DNA sequence: TGCGCCAGCAGCCTACGGACAGAACCAAACACTGAAGCTTTCTTT.

V usage is TRBV6-5 and J usage is TRBJ1-1, with D possibly matching TRBD1 (5 bases). The germline CDR1 and CDR2 sequences are MNHEY and SVGAGI. With 6 bases removed from V and 2 bases from J, the gap between germline ends came to 13 bases. This CDR3 region has 14 residues. CDR3 residues: CASRRDGANTEAFF. In nucleotides, the CDR3 is TGTGCCAGCAGGCGGGACGGGGCTAACACTGAAGCTTTCTTT.

The chain combines TRBV6-2 or TRBV6-3 with TRBJ2-7; 16 bases are a match to TRBD2. The CDR3 has 18 amino acids. The trim removed 2 bases at V and 2 bases at J, leaving 6 bases unmatched. Germline CDR1 reads MNHEY; CDR2 reads SVGEGT. The CDR3 loop is CASSYSLGTSGGAYEQYF. The DNA of the CDR3 is TGTGCCAGCAGTTACAGTCTCGGGACTAGCGGGGGGGCCTACGAGCAGTACTTC.

This clone was observed a single time. At the DNA level, this CDR3 is encoded by other sequences in the same sample as well. This chain joins TRBV18 and TRBJ1-2; 8 nucleotides match TRBD1. After removal of 6 bases from V and 4 bases from J, the junction contained 4 bases not matched to a gene. The CDR3 totals 13 residues. From germline, CDR1 is KGHSH and CDR2 LQKENI. CDR3 residues: CASSPGQGYGYTF. The CDR3, as DNA: TGTGCCAGCTCCCCCGGACAGGGCTATGGCTACACCTTC.

This clone appeared a single time. The genes are TRBV9 and TRBJ1-4; D is possibly TRBD1 (5 bases). The V gene's germline CDR1 is SGDLS and CDR2 YYNGEE. The length of the CDR3 is 15 residues. The V end was cut by 5 bases, the J end by 5 bases, with 16 bases between. The CDR3 coding sequence is TGTGCCAGCAGTCCCTTGGACACTCCAAATGAAAAACTGTTTTTT. It yields the protein CASSPLDTPNEKLFF. The entire variable domain, with the rest obtained from reference TRBV9 and TRBJ1-4, is as follows: DSGVTQTPKHLITATGQRVTLRCSPRSGDLSVYWYQQSLDQGLQFLIQYYNGEERAKGNILERFSAQQFPDLHSELNLSSLELGDSALYFCASSPLDTPNEKLFFGSGTQLSVL.

The V gene is TRBV27, the J gene TRBJ2-7; 7 bases line up with TRBD1. Germline trimming cut 6 bases from V and 0 bases from J; bases unmatched to any gene: 8. Looked up from germline, CDR1 is MNHEY and CDR2 is SMNVEV (reference sequence). This CDR3 spans 15 amino acids. The CDR3 is CASRVAGTASYEQYF. The DNA for the CDR3 is TGTGCCAGCAGGGTGGCCGGGACAGCCTCCTACGAGCAGTACTTC.

This chain uses TRBV6-5 with TRBJ1-2, with D perhaps matching TRBD1 (5 bases). Germline loops: CDR1 MNHEY, CDR2 SVGAGI. V was clipped by 2 bases and J by 4 bases, with 14 bases between them. The CDR3 has 15 amino acids. In DNA, the CDR3 is TGTGCCAGCAGTTACGATCAGGGTCATAGCTATGGCTACACCTTC. It is translated as CASSYDQGHSYGYTF.

The chain employs TRBV4-1 and TRBJ2-2; D gene unclear. The ends were cut back, 0 bases at V and 6 bases at J, with 5 bases in the middle. There are 13 residues in the CDR3. The germline V gene encodes CDR1 MGHRA and CDR2 YSYEKL. CDR3 DNA: TGCGCCAGCAGCCAAGATGAGGCCGGGGAGCTGTTTTTT. Amino acids: CASSQDEAGELFF.